The 9 T cell receptor beta chains below were found in one sample sequenced in a study of shared clonotypes between healthy human individuals. Using immunoSEQ multiplex PCR, the repertoire was profiled, and TCRdb retains in-frame clones only, with some absent. This repertoire shows about a million clones, about 75% found once; its top ten account for 1.4% to 1.5%. Sequencing used memory CD4+ T cells sorted from blood. Subset defined: CD45RA-negative fraction. These receptors all come from a man between 18 and 29 years old in good health.

This chain joins TRBV10-1 and TRBJ2-1; 8 nucleotides align to TRBD2. The CDR3 is 15 amino acids. The V and J ends lost 5 bases and 7 bases, in that order; junction bases with no gene match: 10. Germline CDR1 is WNHNN and CDR2 is SYGVQD (reference sequence). This CDR3 reads CASSNGGANRNEQFF. CDR3 nucleotide sequence: TGCGCCAGCAGTAACGGGGGGGCAAATAGGAATGAGCAGTTCTTC.

This chain joins TRBV28 and TRBJ1-1, with 11 bases that match TRBD1. The CDR3 covers 15 residues. V dropped 5 bases and J dropped 4; count of bases not matched to a gene: 6. In germline, CDR1 is MDHEN, CDR2 SYDVKM. The CDR3: CASSVGTGGATEAFF. CDR3 bases: TGTGCCAGCAGTGTGGGGACAGGGGGTGCCACTGAAGCTTTCTTT.

This clone was observed a handful of times. V and J are TRBV4-3 and TRBJ1-1; no clear D. Germline assignment: CDR1 LGHNA and CDR2 YSLEER. The CDR3 extends over 13 amino acids. V lost 0 bases, J lost 8 bases, and 10 bases lay in between. CDR3 DNA: TGCGCCAGCAGCCAAGAGATCGAGACAGAAGCTTTCTTT. Its protein is CASSQEIETEAFF.

This clone was recorded only once. The CDR3 region has the DNA TGTGCCAGCAGTGAGACAGGGGGCTATGAAAAACTGTTTTTT. Its translation: CASSETGGYEKLFF. The chain uses TRBV25-1 and TRBJ1-4; 10 bases align to TRBD1. The trim removed 3 bases at V and 6 bases at J, leaving 1 base unmatched. In germline, CDR1 is MGHDK, CDR2 SYGVNS. This CDR3 region has 14 residues.

V and J are TRBV7-2 and TRBJ2-2, with 8 bases aligning to TRBD2. V lost 2 bases, J lost 6 bases, and 5 bases stayed unmatched. The CDR3 totals 15 residues. The V gene's germline CDR1 is SGHTA and CDR2 FQGNSA. In DNA form, the CDR3 reads TGTGCCAGCAGCTTAAGCGGGAGTATGGCCGGGGAGCTGTTTTTT. Translation: CASSLSGSMAGELFF.

The chain is built from TRBV6-1 and TRBJ1-5; TRBD1 aligns across 7 bases. The length of the CDR3 is 13 residues. Unmatched junction bases numbered 5, after V lost 6 bases and J lost 6 bases. The germline V gene has CDR1 MNHNS and CDR2 SASEGT. In DNA, the CDR3 is TGTGCCAGCAGAACACAGGGGAGTCAGCCCCAGCATTTT. It translates to CASRTQGSQPQHF.

This sequence joins TRBV2 and TRBJ2-3; D gene uncertain. The CDR3 consists of 12 residues. Germline V lookup: CDR1 SNHLY, CDR2 FYNNEI. The germline V and J ends were trimmed by 7 bases and 2 bases, with 7 bases remaining between them. In DNA, the CDR3 is TGTGCCAGCACCCCCATCACAGATACGCAGTATTTT. It codes for CASTPITDTQYF.

J is TRBJ2-7 and V is TRBV6-6; TRBD2 is a possible D gene (6 bases). Trimming removed 4 bases at V and 3 bases at J, with 13 bases between. This CDR3 is 14 amino acids long. Germline CDR1 and CDR2: MNHNY and SVGAGI (reference sequence). The CDR3 DNA reads as TGTGCCAGCAGTTTGTACGTCGGGGGCTACGAGCAGTACTTC. Translated: CASSLYVGGYEQYF.

As to this clone: The same CDR3 arises from other DNA sequences in this sample as well. This chain joins TRBV5-1 and TRBJ1-5, with no clear D. The CDR3 totals 14 residues. Trimming removed 4 bases from V and 2 bases from J, with 10 bases in between. Germline V lookup: CDR1 SGHRS, CDR2 YFSETQ. The CDR3 DNA reads as TGCGCCAGCAGCCTGGACGGTGGCAATCAGCCCCAGCATTTT. Translated, it gives CASSLDGGNQPQHF.